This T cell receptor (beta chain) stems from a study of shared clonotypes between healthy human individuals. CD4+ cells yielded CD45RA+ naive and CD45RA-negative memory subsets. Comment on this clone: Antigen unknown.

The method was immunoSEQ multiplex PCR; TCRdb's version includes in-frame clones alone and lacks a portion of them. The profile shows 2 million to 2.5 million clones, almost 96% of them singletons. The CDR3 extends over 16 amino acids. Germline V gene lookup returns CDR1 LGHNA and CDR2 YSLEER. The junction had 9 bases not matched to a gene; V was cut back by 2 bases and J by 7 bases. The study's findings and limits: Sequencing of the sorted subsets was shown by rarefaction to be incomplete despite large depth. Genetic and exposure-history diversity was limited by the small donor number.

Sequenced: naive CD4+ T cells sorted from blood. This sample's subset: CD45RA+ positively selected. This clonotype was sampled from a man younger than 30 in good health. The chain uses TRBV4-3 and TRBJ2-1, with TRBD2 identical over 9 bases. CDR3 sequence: CASSQFGLAGMNEQFF. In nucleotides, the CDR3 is TGCGCCAGCAGCCAATTCGGCCTAGCGGGGATGAATGAGCAGTTCTTC.